One sample yielded the 27 T cell receptor beta chains listed below, sequenced in a study of blood T cell repertoires in COVID-19. Data came from immunoSEQ multiplex PCR; TCRdb stores just in-frame clones and leaves some out. The sample has 25,000 to 35,000 clones; roughly 80% are singletons. Source material: peripheral blood. The receptors derive from a woman aged 70-85 years with active or convalescent COVID-19.

The V call is TRBV19, the J call TRBJ2-5; D is uncertain. Trimming removed 1 base from V and 2 bases from J, with 8 bases in between. This CDR3 is built from 14 residues. CDR1 LNHDA and CDR2 SQIVND come from the germline V gene (reference sequence). The CDR3 nucleotides are TGTGCCAGTAGTATAGGAACGACTCAAGAGACCCAGTACTTC. It translates to CASSIGTTQETQYF.

V and J are TRBV2 and TRBJ1-3, with D maybe TRBD1 (5 bases). Germline CDR1 is SNHLY and CDR2 is FYNNEI. The CDR3 covers 15 residues. Trimming shortened V by 2 bases and J by 2 bases, and 10 bases separated the two germline ends. The CDR3 nucleotides read TGTGCCAGCAGTGAAAGTATACAGGCTGGAAACACCATATATTTT. It encodes CASSESIQAGNTIYF.

The chain is built from TRBV3-1 (or the pseudogene TRBV3-2) and TRBJ2-4; a weak D match, TRBD2 (5 bases). The germline CDR1 and CDR2 sequences are LGHDT and YNNKEL (reference sequence). CDR3 size: 14 residues. Trimming cost V 0 bases and J 6 bases, with 9 bases left between them. In nucleotides, the CDR3 is TGTGCCAGCAGCCAAGACTTTGCGGGAAACATTCAGTACTTC. Its translation is CASSQDFAGNIQYF.

V and J are TRBV5-1 and TRBJ1-2, with D possibly matching TRBD1 (5 bases). Per the germline V gene, CDR1 is SGHRS and CDR2 is YFSETQ. CDR3 size: 14 residues. Trimming removed 1 base at V and 4 bases at J, with 11 bases between. The CDR3 DNA reads TGCGCCAGCAGCTTGACAGGAGTCGGCTATGGCTACACCTTC. Translating gives CASSLTGVGYGYTF.

The chain recombines TRBV7-2 with TRBJ2-1; 10 bases match TRBD2. CDR3 length equals 19 residues. V lost 1 base and J lost 5; bases outside the gene matches: 14. In germline, CDR1 is SGHTA, CDR2 FQGNSA. The CDR3 nucleotides are TGTGCCAGCAGCTTAGGGGACCCGGGACTAGCGTTAACTCACAATGAGCAGTTCTTC. Its translation: CASSLGDPGLALTHNEQFF.

The chain carries TRBV12-3 or TRBV12-4 and TRBJ1-2; 7 bases line up with TRBD1. The junction had 3 bases not matched to a gene; V was cut back by 2 bases and J by 6 bases. This CDR3 has 13 residues. CDR3 DNA: TGTGCCAGCAGTTTAAGGGACAGCGATGGCTACACCTTC. This translates into CASSLRDSDGYTF.

This chain uses TRBV7-9 with TRBJ2-1; 10 bases are shared with TRBD2. Germline CDR1 is SEHNR and CDR2 is FQNEAQ (reference sequence). This CDR3 has 17 amino acids. J lost 5 bases, V lost 5 bases, and 12 bases had no gene match. This CDR3 is CASSPASGSLGHNEQFF. As DNA, the CDR3 is TGTGCCAGCAGCCCTGCTAGCGGGAGCCTGGGACACAATGAGCAGTTCTTC.

This sequence joins TRBV27 and TRBJ2-2, with D possibly TRBD1 on 6 matching bases. Germline V gives CDR1 MNHEY, CDR2 SMNVEV (reference sequence). CDR3 length: 14 amino acids. Trimming removed 4 bases at V and 2 bases at J, with 8 bases between. The CDR3 spells CASSYRANTGELFF. The CDR3 coding sequence is TGTGCCAGCAGTTACAGGGCCAACACCGGGGAGCTGTTTTTT.

The chain links TRBV28 to TRBJ2-1; the match to TRBD2 covers 9 bases. With 9 bases clipped from V and 1 base from J, the junction kept 7 bases outside the gene matches. The germline gives CDR1 MDHEN, CDR2 SYDVKM. The CDR3 totals 15 residues. The CDR3 protein is CASPPSGDSYNEQFF. The DNA for the CDR3 is TGTGCCAGTCCCCCTAGCGGGGATTCCTACAATGAGCAGTTCTTC.

V gene TRBV6-5 combines with J gene TRBJ1-5; D is unclear. The ends were cut back, 8 bases at V and 0 bases at J, with 8 bases in the middle. Germline V lookup: CDR1 MNHEY, CDR2 SVGAGI. This CDR3 contains 13 residues. This chain's CDR3 is CASEVSSNQPQHF. The CDR3 coding sequence is TGTGCCAGCGAGGTTTCTAGCAATCAGCCCCAGCATTTT.

This clone has a single count. The chain combines TRBV6-2 or TRBV6-3 with TRBJ1-3, with D possibly being TRBD1 (5 bases). From germline, CDR1 is MNHEY and CDR2 SVGEGT. The CDR3 covers 15 residues. The ends were cut back, 6 bases at V and 0 bases at J, with 12 bases in the middle. The CDR3 here is CASSFGHISGNTIYF. In DNA, the CDR3 is TGTGCCAGCAGCTTTGGACACATCTCTGGAAACACCATATATTTT.

In nucleotides, the CDR3 is TGTGCCAGCACCCTTGGACTAACCCCATACGAGCAGTACTTC. Translated: CASTLGLTPYEQYF. The chain joins TRBV5-6 to TRBJ2-7; D possibly corresponds to TRBD2 (6 bases). CDR1 SGHDT and CDR2 YYEEEE come from the germline V gene. This CDR3 has 14 amino acids. The V end lost 6 bases, the J end lost 4 bases, and 17 bases lay between the germline ends.

This clone was seen a few times. The chain carries TRBV29-1 and TRBJ2-7, with 9 nucleotides matching TRBD1. The junction had 6 bases not matched to a gene; V was cut back by 4 bases and J by 2 bases. Germline values: CDR1 SQVTM, CDR2 ANQGSEA. The CDR3 loop spans 14 amino acids. CDR3 protein: CSVGKTGGPYEQYF. The CDR3 DNA reads TGCAGCGTTGGAAAGACAGGGGGACCCTACGAGCAGTACTTC.

The CDR3 loop reads CASSLGRRASTDTQYF. The CDR3 DNA reads as TGCGCCAGCAGCTTGGGCAGGCGAGCCAGCACAGATACGCAGTATTTT. V usage is TRBV5-1 and J usage is TRBJ2-3, with D hard to call. V was cut by 0 bases and J by 0 bases, with 11 bases left in between. The germline V gene has CDR1 SGHRS and CDR2 YFSETQ. This CDR3 has 16 residues.

The chain has TRBV6-5 and TRBJ1-6; 9 positions agree with TRBD1. CDR1 is MNHEY and CDR2 is SVGAGI in the germline V gene. V was pared by 4 bases and J by 5 bases, with 3 bases of the junction left unmatched. The CDR3 extends over 15 amino acids. The CDR3 sequence: CASSSRTGDNSPLHF. The CDR3, as DNA: TGTGCCAGCAGTTCCCGGACAGGGGATAATTCACCCCTCCACTTT.

The genes are TRBV24-1 and TRBJ2-1; weak D call: TRBD1 (5 bases). The CDR3 runs to 15 residues. Germline CDR1 KGHDR, CDR2 SFDVKD. Trimming stripped 1 base from V and 12 bases from J, with 18 bases between. The CDR3 coding sequence is TGTGCCACCAGTGATTTCGGGCAGGGCCTATTTTGGCAGTTCTTC. This translates into CATSDFGQGLFWQFF.

CDR3 sequence: CASSVLGATDTQYF. DNA of the CDR3: TGTGCCAGCAGCGTTCTAGGGGCCACAGATACGCAGTATTTT. The chain has TRBV7-2 and TRBJ2-3; possible D gene TRBD1, 5 bases. The germline gives CDR1 SGHTA, CDR2 FQGNSA. Between the trimmed V and J ends, which lost 5 bases and 2 bases, there was a span of 11 bases. The CDR3 contains 14 residues.

The J gene is TRBJ2-3, the V gene TRBV11-2; 8 bases line up with TRBD2. V shed 1 base, J shed 5 bases, and the junction held 5 bases outside the gene matches. The germline V gene encodes CDR1 SGHAT and CDR2 FQNNGV. The CDR3 sequence is 15 residues long. CDR3 region: CASSLVGGAGDTQYF. For the CDR3, the DNA is TGTGCCAGCAGCTTAGTCGGGGGGGCGGGAGATACGCAGTATTTT.

The chain employs TRBV15 and TRBJ1-4; D is unresolved. The V gene lost 2 bases and the J gene lost 8 bases, with 12 bases spanning the gap. Germline V lookup: CDR1 LNHNV, CDR2 YYDKDF (reference sequence). The CDR3 runs to 14 residues. The DNA for the CDR3 is TGTGCCACCAGCAGATCGCGGAGGTGGGAAAAACTGTTTTTT. Translating gives CATSRSRRWEKLFF.

The V call is TRBV6-5, the J call TRBJ2-5; TRBD2 aligns across 7 bases. The V segment lost 7 bases and the J segment 6 bases; nucleotides outside the gene matches: 14. Germline V gene sequence: CDR1 MNHEY, CDR2 SVGAGI. The CDR3 covers 15 residues. CDR3 bases: TGTGCCAGCACACAACCCGGGGGGACGGGAAAGACCCAGTACTTC. As protein: CASTQPGGTGKTQYF.

V and J are TRBV13 and TRBJ1-2; TRBD1 is a possible D gene (5 bases). V lost 5 bases and J lost 3, with 16 bases in between. In germline, CDR1 is PRHDT, CDR2 FYEKMQ (reference sequence). The CDR3 contains 15 residues. The CDR3 reads CASSPSGTGYYGYTF. The CDR3 region has the DNA TGTGCCAGCAGCCCAAGCGGGACCGGCTACTATGGCTACACCTTC.

The V call is TRBV5-4, the J call TRBJ1-2; D not resolved. The CDR3 length is 14 residues. The germline V gene has CDR1 SGHNT and CDR2 YYREEE (reference sequence). Trimming cost V 4 bases and J 4 bases, with 14 bases left between them. CDR3 DNA sequence: TGTGCCAGCAGCCCCGGAGGAGAAATCTATGGCTACACCTTC. Encoded protein: CASSPGGEIYGYTF.

The DNA for the CDR3 is TGTGCCAGCAGTGAGCTTCGGGACAGGGCGAGTTATGGCTACACCTTC. Amino acids: CASSELRDRASYGYTF. The chain uses TRBV6-1 and TRBJ1-2; 9 nucleotides align to TRBD1. CDR1 is MNHNS, CDR2 SASEGT, per germline. V trimming: 3 bases; J trimming: 5 bases; junction bases outside the gene matches: 10. CDR3 length: 16 amino acids.

The CDR3 is CASSYAPNEQFF. In DNA form, the CDR3 reads TGTGCCAGCAGTTACGCGCCAAATGAGCAGTTCTTC. The chain links TRBV6-6 to TRBJ2-1; D is ambiguous. The CDR3 consists of 12 residues. Germline-derived CDR1 and CDR2 are MNHNY and SVGAGI (reference sequence). The V gene lost 2 bases and the J gene lost 7 bases, with 6 bases spanning the gap.

This clone has more than one count but fewer than ten. The chain is built from TRBV9 and TRBJ2-3; 9 bases are shared with TRBD1. There are 15 residues in the CDR3. With 4 bases clipped from V and 6 bases from J, the junction kept 9 bases outside the gene matches. Germline V gene lookup returns CDR1 SGDLS and CDR2 YYNGEE. CDR3 in DNA: TGTGCCAGCAGCCAAGGGACAGGGTTTAGGGATACGCAGTATTTT. Translated, it gives CASSQGTGFRDTQYF.

The chain joins TRBV5-6 to TRBJ1-1, with no clear D. V dropped 1 base and J dropped 4 bases, with 11 bases sitting between them. The germline CDR1 and CDR2 sequences are SGHDT and YYEEEE. The CDR3 covers 14 residues. The DNA of the CDR3 is TGTGCCAGCAGCTTGCTGAATACAGCCACTGAAGCTTTCTTT. It translates to CASSLLNTATEAFF.

This clone came up a few times. The rearrangement links TRBV28 to TRBJ1-2, with a tentative D call TRBD1 (5 bases). The CDR3 contains 16 residues. CDR1 and CDR2 from the germline V gene are MDHEN and SYDVKM. Trimming pared 3 bases from V and 4 bases from J, leaving 18 bases between. CDR3 residues: CASSFLVTGYRYGYTF. CDR3 sequence (DNA): TGTGCCAGCAGTTTCCTAGTTACAGGATACCGCTATGGCTACACCTTC.